This TCR beta chain is from a study of vaccination and CD4 T cells after COVID-19. About the study: Of the convalescent patients, who were SARS-CoV-2 positive by nasal swab PCR, 9 or 10 had mild and one severe disease.

V was cut by 3 bases and J by 7 bases, with 13 bases left in between. The CDR3 runs to 14 residues. Germline CDR1 is MDHEN and CDR2 is SYDVKM. Comment on this clonotype: The antigen is unknown.

Regarding the study as a whole: Among reactive clones from convalescent patients, a median about 86% appeared only post-vaccination.

Researchers used the Oncomine TCR Beta short-read assay to sequence DNA from cultured CD4+ T cells. Extraction of genomic DNA was performed on cultured CD4+ T cells. TCRdb fed the PCR reads into MiXCR, producing one record per CDR3 protein. The table has about 21,000 distinct CDR3 sequences, 45% to 70% seen once. As for treatment: roughly 11-day PBMC culture with coronavirus spike peptide pools or control peptides (ViraFEST assay). The chain joins TRBV28 to TRBJ1-5; D is possibly TRBD1 (6 bases). The sequenced material came from CD4+ T cells from blood, cultured in vitro. The TCR originated in a human donor who had recovered from COVID-19. The CDR3 loop is CASSLYRVGQPQHF. DNA of the CDR3: TGTGCCAGCAGTTTGTACAGGGTGGGGCAGCCCCAGCATTTT.